The present T cell receptor beta chain was sequenced within a study of blood T cell repertoires in COVID-19. Study overall: Collection of acute and convalescent COVID-19 samples took place in the United States, Italy and Spain.

The study recruited people aged 18 to 89 years across approximately 25 US areas. Donors were grouped by their self-reported clinical history. Germline lookup yields CDR1 MNHNS and CDR2 SASEGT. Trimming removed 2 bases from V and 2 bases from J; junction bases left unmatched: 8. The CDR3 covers 16 residues. This clone is a singleton in its sample. Data came from immunoSEQ multiplex PCR; TCRdb stores just in-frame clones and leaves some out. The profile shows around 200,000 clones, roughly 87% of them singletons. The sequenced sample consisted of PBMCs or T cells enriched from blood (not recorded which). This rearrangement joins TRBV6-1 to TRBJ2-7, with TRBD1 matching 8 bases. The sequence came from a young man with acute COVID-19. The CDR3 sequence: CASSERRGTGAYEQYF. The CDR3 DNA reads TGTGCCAGCAGTGAAAGAAGGGGGACAGGAGCCTACGAGCAGTACTTC.